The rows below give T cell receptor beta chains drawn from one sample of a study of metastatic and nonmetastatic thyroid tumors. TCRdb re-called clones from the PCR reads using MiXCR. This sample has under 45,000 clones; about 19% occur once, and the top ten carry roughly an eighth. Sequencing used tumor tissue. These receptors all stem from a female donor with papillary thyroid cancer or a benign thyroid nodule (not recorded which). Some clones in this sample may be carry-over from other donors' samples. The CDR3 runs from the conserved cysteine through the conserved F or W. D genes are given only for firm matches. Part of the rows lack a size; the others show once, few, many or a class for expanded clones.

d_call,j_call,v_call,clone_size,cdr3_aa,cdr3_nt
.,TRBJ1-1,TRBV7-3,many,CASSLSSLNTEAFF,TGTGCCAGCAGCTTAAGCAGCCTGAACACTGAAGCTTTCTTT
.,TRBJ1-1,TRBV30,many,CAWSPGYTEAFF,TGTGCCTGGAGTCCGGGGTACACTGAAGCTTTCTTT
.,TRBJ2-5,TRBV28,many,CASSLRVGRETQYF,TGTGCCAGCAGTTTAAGAGTTGGGCGAGAGACCCAGTACTTC
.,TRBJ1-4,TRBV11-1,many,CASSSQTGMIATNEKLFF,TGTGCCAGCAGCTCGCAGACAGGAATGATTGCAACTAATGAAAAACTGTTTTTT
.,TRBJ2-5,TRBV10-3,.,CAISQPSDRAQETQYF,TGTGCCATCAGCCAACCCTCCGATAGAGCCCAAGAGACCCAGTACTTC
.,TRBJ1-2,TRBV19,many,CASSILTGGSRVIGYTF,TGTGCCAGTAGTATCCTGACAGGCGGATCTCGAGTCATTGGCTACACCTTC
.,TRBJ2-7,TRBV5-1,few,CASSLVPSGTVQEQYF,TGCGCCAGCAGCTTGGTCCCCTCTGGGACGGTGCAAGAGCAGTACTTC
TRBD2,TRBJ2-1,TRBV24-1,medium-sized,CATSDPGLAGGNEQFF,TGTGCCACCAGTGACCCCGGACTAGCGGGAGGCAATGAGCAGTTCTTC
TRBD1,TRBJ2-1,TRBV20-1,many,CSAPERSDRAHEQFF,TGCAGTGCCCCAGAAAGGTCCGACAGGGCACATGAGCAGTTCTTC
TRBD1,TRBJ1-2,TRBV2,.,CASSGGDRDYGYTF,TGTGCCAGCAGTGGTGGGGACAGGGACTATGGCTACACCTTC
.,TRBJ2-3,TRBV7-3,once,CASIADSGVTDTQYF,TGTGCCAGCATCGCCGATTCTGGCGTCACAGATACGCAGTATTTT
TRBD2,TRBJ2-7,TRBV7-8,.,CASSSGLAGKTYEQYF,TGTGCCAGCAGCAGCGGACTAGCGGGAAAGACCTACGAGCAGTACTTC
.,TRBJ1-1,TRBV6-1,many,CASSELGRNTEAFF,TGTGCCAGCAGTGAACTGGGTAGGAACACTGAAGCTTTCTTT
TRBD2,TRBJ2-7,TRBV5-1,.,CASSRSLAVGPSDQYF,TGCGCCAGCAGCAGATCGCTAGCGGTAGGGCCGAGTGATCAGTACTTC
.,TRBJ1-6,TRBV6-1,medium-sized,CASSGWAGYNNSPLHF,TGTGCCAGCAGTGGTTGGGCGGGATATAATAATTCACCCCTCCACTTT
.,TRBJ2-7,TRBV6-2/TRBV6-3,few,CASSYPMVAGDDQYF,TGTGCCAGCAGTTACCCGATGGTGGCTGGCGACGATCAGTACTTC
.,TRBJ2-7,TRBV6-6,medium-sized,CASSYSSSVVYEQYF,TGTGCCAGCAGTTACTCTTCTAGCGTAGTCTACGAGCAGTACTTC
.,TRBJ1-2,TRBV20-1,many,CSASGKNYGYTF,TGCAGTGCTAGCGGCAAAAACTATGGCTACACCTTC
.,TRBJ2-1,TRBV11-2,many,CASSLGGHEQFF,TGTGCCAGCAGCTTAGGAGGGCATGAGCAGTTCTTC
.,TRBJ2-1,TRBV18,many,CASSYPGNEQFF,TGTGCCAGCTCGTACCCGGGCAATGAGCAGTTCTTC
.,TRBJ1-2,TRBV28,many,CAIQPRAVYGYTF,TGTGCCATCCAGCCCCGGGCAGTCTATGGCTACACCTTC
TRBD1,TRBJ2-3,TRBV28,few,CASRKGAQPQYF,TGTGCCAGCAGGAAGGGGGCCCAGCCCCAGTATTTT
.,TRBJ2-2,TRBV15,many,CATSIRRGTGELFF,TGTGCCACCAGCATCCGTAGGGGTACCGGGGAGCTGTTTTTT
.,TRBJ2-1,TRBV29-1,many,CSVELLTANEQFF,TGCAGCGTTGAACTCCTAACAGCTAATGAGCAGTTCTTC
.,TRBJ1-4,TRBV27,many,CASSRMSATNEKLFF,TGTGCCAGCTCCAGAATGTCGGCAACTAATGAAAAACTGTTTTTT
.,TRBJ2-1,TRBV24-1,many,CATSGRISVNEQFF,TGTGCCACCAGTGGACGGATTTCGGTCAATGAGCAGTTCTTC
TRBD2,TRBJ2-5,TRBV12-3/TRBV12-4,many,CASSLGAGRGQETQYF,TGTGCCAGCAGTTTAGGGGCGGGGAGGGGCCAAGAGACCCAGTACTTC
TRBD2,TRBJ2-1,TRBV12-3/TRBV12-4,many,CASSFVAGVSDEQFF,TGTGCCAGCAGTTTCGTCGCGGGAGTTTCCGATGAGCAGTTCTTC
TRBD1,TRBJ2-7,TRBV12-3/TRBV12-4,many,CASSFLRDRGLGGSYEQYF,TGTGCCAGCAGTTTCCTCCGGGACAGGGGACTTGGGGGGTCCTACGAGCAGTACTTC
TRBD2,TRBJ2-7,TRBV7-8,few,CASSPYSGGITYEQYF,TGTGCCAGCAGCCCCTATAGCGGGGGGATTACCTACGAGCAGTACTTC
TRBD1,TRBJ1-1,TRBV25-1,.,CASSEPGGIAEAFF,TGTGCCAGCAGTGAACCAGGGGGGATCGCTGAAGCTTTCTTT
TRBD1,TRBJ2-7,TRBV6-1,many,CASSPGTGPYEQYF,TGTGCCAGCAGCCCCGGGACAGGCCCCTACGAGCAGTACTTC
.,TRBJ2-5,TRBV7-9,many,CASSTPGERETQYF,TGTGCCAGCAGCACCCCAGGGGAACGAGAGACCCAGTACTTC
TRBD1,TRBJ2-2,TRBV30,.,CAWSAQGVGELFF,TGTGCCTGGAGTGCACAGGGGGTCGGGGAGCTGTTTTTT
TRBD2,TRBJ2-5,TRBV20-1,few,CSAPGLAETQYF,TGCAGTGCGCCTGGACTAGCGGAGACCCAGTACTTC
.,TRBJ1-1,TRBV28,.,CASRNGGHGAFF,TGTGCCAGCAGAAACGGTGGTCACGGAGCTTTCTTT
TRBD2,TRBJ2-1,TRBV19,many,CASSNSGGVSYNEQFF,TGTGCCAGTTCGAATAGCGGGGGGGTATCCTACAATGAGCAGTTCTTC
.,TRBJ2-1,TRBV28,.,CASSLGGNEQFF,TGTGCCAGCAGTTTGGGGGGAAATGAGCAGTTCTTC
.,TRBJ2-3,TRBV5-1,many,CASSPTQQGNTQYF,TGCGCCAGCAGCCCTACCCAACAGGGAAATACGCAGTATTTT
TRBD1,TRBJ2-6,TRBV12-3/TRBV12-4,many,CASSLGRDRGLSGANVLTF,TGTGCCAGCAGTTTGGGGCGGGACAGGGGACTCTCTGGGGCCAACGTCCTGACTTTC
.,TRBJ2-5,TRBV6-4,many,CASSGQETQYF,TGTGCCAGCAGTGGCCAAGAGACCCAGTACTTC
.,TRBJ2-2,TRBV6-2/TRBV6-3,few,CAISYPTGRAVTGDLFF,TGTGCCATCAGTTACCCAACCGGCAGGGCGGTCACCGGGGATCTGTTTTTT